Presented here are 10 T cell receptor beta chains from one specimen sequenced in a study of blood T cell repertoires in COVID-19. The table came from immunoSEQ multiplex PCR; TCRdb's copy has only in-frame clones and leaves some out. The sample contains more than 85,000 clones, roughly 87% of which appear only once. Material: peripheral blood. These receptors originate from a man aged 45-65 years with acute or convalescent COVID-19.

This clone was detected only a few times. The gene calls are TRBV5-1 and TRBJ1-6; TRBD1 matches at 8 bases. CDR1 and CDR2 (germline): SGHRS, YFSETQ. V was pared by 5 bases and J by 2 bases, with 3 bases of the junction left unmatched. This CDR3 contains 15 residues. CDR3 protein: CASSGQGAYNSPLHF. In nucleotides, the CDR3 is TGCGCCAGCAGTGGACAGGGTGCCTATAATTCACCCCTCCACTTT.

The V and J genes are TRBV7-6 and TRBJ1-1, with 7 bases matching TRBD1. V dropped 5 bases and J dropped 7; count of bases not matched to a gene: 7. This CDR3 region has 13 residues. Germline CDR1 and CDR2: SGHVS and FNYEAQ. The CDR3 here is CASSPGTDLEAFF. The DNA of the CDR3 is TGTGCCAGCAGCCCAGGGACAGACCTTGAAGCTTTCTTT. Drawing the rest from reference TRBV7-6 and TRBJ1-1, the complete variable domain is GAGVSQSPRYKVTKRGQDVALRCDPISGHVSLYWYRQALGQGPEFLTYFNYEAQQDKSGLPNDRFSAERPEGSISTLTIQRTEQRDSAMYRCASSPGTDLEAFFGQGTRLTVV.

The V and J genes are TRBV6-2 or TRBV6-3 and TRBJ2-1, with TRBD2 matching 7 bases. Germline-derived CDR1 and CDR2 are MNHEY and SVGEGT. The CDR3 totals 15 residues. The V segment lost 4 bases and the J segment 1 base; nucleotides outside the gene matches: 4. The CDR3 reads CASSFASGSYNEQFF. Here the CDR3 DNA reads TGTGCCAGCAGTTTCGCTAGCGGTTCCTACAATGAGCAGTTCTTC.

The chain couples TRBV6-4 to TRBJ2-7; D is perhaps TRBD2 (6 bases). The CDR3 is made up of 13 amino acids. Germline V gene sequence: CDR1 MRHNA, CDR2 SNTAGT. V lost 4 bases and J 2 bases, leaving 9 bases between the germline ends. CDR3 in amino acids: CASSGEATYEQYF. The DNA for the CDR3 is TGTGCCAGCAGTGGGGAGGCTACCTACGAGCAGTACTTC.

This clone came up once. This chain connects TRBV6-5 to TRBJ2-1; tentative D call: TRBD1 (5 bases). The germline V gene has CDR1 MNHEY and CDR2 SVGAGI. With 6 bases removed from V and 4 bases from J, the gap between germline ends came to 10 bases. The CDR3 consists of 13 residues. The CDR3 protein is CASRQDTYNEQFF. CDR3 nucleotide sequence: TGTGCCAGCAGACAGGATACATACAATGAGCAGTTCTTC.

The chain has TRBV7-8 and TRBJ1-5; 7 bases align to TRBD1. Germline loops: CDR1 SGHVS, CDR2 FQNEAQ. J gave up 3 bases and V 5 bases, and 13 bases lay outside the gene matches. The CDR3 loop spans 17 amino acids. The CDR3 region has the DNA TGTGCCAGCAGCGACGACCCCTTGACAGGGTACAATCAGCCCCAGCATTTT. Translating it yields CASSDDPLTGYNQPQHF.

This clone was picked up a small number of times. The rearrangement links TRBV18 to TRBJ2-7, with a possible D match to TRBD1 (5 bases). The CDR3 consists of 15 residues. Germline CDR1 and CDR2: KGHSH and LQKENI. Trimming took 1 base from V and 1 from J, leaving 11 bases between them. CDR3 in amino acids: CASSPLSTASYEQYF. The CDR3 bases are TGTGCCAGCTCACCACTGTCGACAGCTTCCTACGAGCAGTACTTC.

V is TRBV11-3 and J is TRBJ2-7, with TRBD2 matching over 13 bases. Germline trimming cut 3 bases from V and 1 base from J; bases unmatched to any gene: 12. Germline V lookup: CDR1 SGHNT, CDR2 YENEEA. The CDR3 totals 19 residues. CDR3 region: CASSLGYGLAGAPSYEQYF. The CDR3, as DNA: TGTGCCAGCAGCTTGGGATATGGACTAGCGGGAGCGCCTTCCTACGAGCAGTACTTC.

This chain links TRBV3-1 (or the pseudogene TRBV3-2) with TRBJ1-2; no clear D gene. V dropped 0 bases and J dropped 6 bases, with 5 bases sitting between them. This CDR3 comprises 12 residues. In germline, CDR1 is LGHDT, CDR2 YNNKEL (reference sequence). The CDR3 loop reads CASSQERHGYTF. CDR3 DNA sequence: TGTGCCAGCAGCCAAGAGAGGCATGGCTACACCTTC.

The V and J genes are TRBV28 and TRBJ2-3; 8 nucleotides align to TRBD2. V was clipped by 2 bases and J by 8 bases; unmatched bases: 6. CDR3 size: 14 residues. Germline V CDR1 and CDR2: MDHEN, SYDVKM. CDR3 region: CASSLMGLGGTQYF. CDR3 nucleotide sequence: TGTGCCAGCAGTTTAATGGGACTAGGGGGTACGCAGTATTTT.